This TCR beta chain is from a study of long-term antiretroviral therapy in people with HIV. Details on this clone: The antigen is undetermined.

With survey level as its setting, the immunoSEQ assay was v3.0. Profiling relied on immunoSEQ multiplex PCR, and the TCRdb table lists in-frame clones only, not all of them. The table shows roughly 30,000 clones, with 70% to 90% occurring only once. V was trimmed by 3 bases and J by 6 bases, leaving 16 bases between them. This CDR3 contains 15 residues. Germline CDR1 reads MGHRA; CDR2 reads YSYEKL. Cryopreserved PBMC, at 1-10 million per sample, were present before DNA extraction. Study findings and constraints: Clonotypes expanded prior to ART showed repertoire dominance at all sampled time points. Among HIV repertoires, CDR3 length ranges were narrower than those of controls.

The sequence was collected from a man in his forties or fifties with HIV. The sample was unsorted PBMCs, taken 4.7 to 5 years after starting antiretroviral therapy. The V gene is TRBV4-1, the J gene TRBJ2-3; possible D gene TRBD2, 6 bases. As DNA, the CDR3 is TGCGCCAGCAGCCAGAGCGGGCCCCGGATGGATACGCAGTATTTT. Translation gives CASSQSGPRMDTQYF.